Listed here are 26 T cell receptor beta chains from one sample, sequenced in a study of shared clonotypes between healthy human individuals (dated by TCRdb to 2018 to 2021). The library was produced with the immunoSEQ multiplex PCR assay. In its TCRdb copy, this immuneACCESS table keeps in-frame sequences only and misses some clones. Where compared with another copy, unresolved V genes explain less than half of these, and the others have no known cause. This sample holds millions of clones; more than 80% were observed only once. Of the sample, 0.13% to 0.15% is held by the ten largest clones. Sequenced sample: naive CD4+ T cells sorted from blood. This sample's cell subset or site label indicates: CD45RA+ positively selected. These receptors were taken from a man between 18 and 29 years old in good health.

This chain links TRBV10-1 with TRBJ2-1; D ambiguous. This CDR3 spans 12 amino acids. Germline V gene lookup returns CDR1 WNHNN and CDR2 SYGVQD (reference sequence). V was clipped by 3 bases and J by 5 bases, with 5 bases between them. The CDR3 DNA sequence: TGCGCCAGCAGTGAAACGAACAATGAGCAGTTCTTC. Translation: CASSETNNEQFF.

The chain couples TRBV7-2 to TRBJ2-1, with 14 bases lining up with TRBD2. After removal of 4 bases from V and 12 bases from J, the junction contained 8 bases not matched to a gene. Per the germline V gene, CDR1 is SGHTA and CDR2 is FQGNSA. The CDR3 spans 15 residues. The CDR3 DNA follows: TGTGCCAGCAGCTCGGGACTAGCGGGAGTGTCTGGGCAGTTCTTC. It yields the protein CASSSGLAGVSGQFF.

This chain joins TRBV6-1 and TRBJ1-5, with 8 bases matching TRBD1. Germline V CDR1 and CDR2: MNHNS, SASEGT. Unmatched junction bases numbered 4, after V lost 1 base and J lost 2 bases. The CDR3 covers 16 residues. In DNA form, the CDR3 reads TGTGCCAGCAGTGAAGGGACAGGGCATCGCAATCAGCCCCAGCATTTT. Amino acid sequence: CASSEGTGHRNQPQHF.

The genes are TRBV2 and TRBJ1-1; D is possibly TRBD1 (5 bases). V lost 6 bases to trimming and J lost 6 bases, with 17 bases between them. The CDR3 extends over 14 amino acids. CDR1 and CDR2 from the germline V gene are SNHLY and FYNNEI. For the CDR3, the DNA is TGTGCCAGCAGCGTCATCCAGGGAGTCGCTGAAGCTTTCTTT. Protein product: CASSVIQGVAEAFF.

The rearrangement joins TRBV4-1 to TRBJ1-6, with 8 bases aligning to TRBD1. The CDR3 is 18 amino acids. Trimming removed 1 base from V and 9 bases from J; junction bases left unmatched: 14. CDR1 and CDR2 from the germline V gene are MGHRA and YSYEKL. The CDR3, as DNA: TGCGCCAGCAGCCAAGTCTTAGGACAGGGCTTTGTTATTTCACCCCTCCACTTT. Translating gives CASSQVLGQGFVISPLHF.

This chain connects TRBV25-1 to TRBJ2-3; a possible D gene is TRBD1 (7 bases). Germline lookup yields CDR1 MGHDK and CDR2 SYGVNS. This CDR3 is 14 amino acids long. V lost 5 bases to trimming and J lost 4 bases, with 13 bases between them. CDR3 in DNA: TGTGCCAGCAGTTCAGGCAGGGGGGCAGATACGCAGTATTTT. It yields the protein CASSSGRGADTQYF.

The rearrangement uses TRBV5-5 and TRBJ2-7, with unresolved D. V lost 2 bases, J lost 2 bases, and 8 bases lay in between. The CDR3 covers 13 residues. The germline gives CDR1 SGHKS, CDR2 YYEKEE (reference sequence). CDR3 protein: CASSFSRTYEQYF. The CDR3 DNA reads TGTGCCAGCAGCTTCAGCAGAACCTACGAGCAGTACTTC.

The chain uses TRBV18 and TRBJ1-3; no reliable D call. The V end lost 2 bases, the J end lost 2 bases, and 10 bases lay between the germline ends. This CDR3 is built from 15 residues. Germline CDR1 KGHSH, CDR2 LQKENI. The CDR3 is CASSPRSDAGNTIYF. The CDR3 DNA reads as TGTGCCAGCTCACCAAGGTCAGATGCTGGAAACACCATATATTTT.

This chain uses TRBV2 with TRBJ1-1, with D tentatively TRBD1 (6 bases). Germline values: CDR1 SNHLY, CDR2 FYNNEI. The CDR3 length is 12 residues. Trimming stripped 5 bases from V and 7 bases from J, with 11 bases between. CDR3 in amino acids: CASSRTQGEAFF. The CDR3, as DNA: TGTGCCAGCAGTCGGACACAGGGTGAAGCTTTCTTT.

V gene TRBV27 combines with J gene TRBJ1-1, with 10 bases matching TRBD1. The CDR3 totals 15 residues. Unmatched junction bases numbered 5, after V lost 6 bases and J lost 1 base. In germline, CDR1 is MNHEY, CDR2 SMNVEV (reference sequence). This CDR3 is CASRLTGGGNTEAFF. The CDR3 nucleotides are TGTGCCAGCAGATTGACAGGGGGCGGGAACACTGAAGCTTTCTTT.

J is TRBJ1-1 and V is TRBV7-2; the D gene is possibly TRBD1 (5 bases). The CDR3 extends over 14 amino acids. Trimming removed 4 bases from V and 0 bases from J, with 9 bases in between. Germline V gene data show CDR1 as SGHTA and CDR2 as FQGNSA. The CDR3 here is CASSWGGLNTEAFF. DNA of the CDR3: TGTGCCAGCAGCTGGGGGGGTTTGAACACTGAAGCTTTCTTT.

V is TRBV4-2 and J is TRBJ1-5; weak D call: TRBD1 (6 bases). Germline V gives CDR1 LGHNA, CDR2 YNFKEQ. This CDR3 spans 16 amino acids. V lost 4 bases and J lost 2, with 15 bases in between. DNA of the CDR3: TGTGCCAGCAGCCCGGGCGGGGGGGCGGGCAATCAGCCCCAGCATTTT. This sequence encodes CASSPGGGAGNQPQHF.

The CDR3 is CASSLDLGLAGGTEQFF. Written as DNA, the CDR3 is TGTGCCAGCAGCTTAGATCTCGGGCTAGCGGGAGGCACTGAGCAGTTCTTC. The chain combines TRBV11-3 with TRBJ2-1; TRBD2 matches at 11 bases. The CDR3 extends over 17 amino acids. Losses at the gene ends were 0 bases for V and 9 bases for J; bases not matched to a gene: 10. Germline V gene sequence: CDR1 SGHNT, CDR2 YENEEA. Supplemented by reference TRBV11-3 and TRBJ2-1, the full variable domain reads EAGVVQSPRYKIIEKKQPVAFWCNPISGHNTLYWYLQNLGQGPELLIRYENEEAVDDSQLPKDRFSAERLKGVDSTLKIQPAELGDSAVYLCASSLDLGLAGGTEQFFGPGTRLTVL.

This chain uses TRBV14 with TRBJ2-3; D unresolved. Between the trimmed V and J ends, which lost 0 bases and 4 bases, there was a span of 14 bases. The CDR3 covers 16 residues. Looked up from germline, CDR1 is SGHDN and CDR2 is FVKESK. CDR3 in DNA: TGTGCCAGCAGCCAAGATTCATGGTACTCGTCAGATACGCAGTATTTT. It encodes CASSQDSWYSSDTQYF.

This chain links TRBV10-1 with TRBJ2-3, with 7 bases fitting TRBD2. Trimming removed 8 bases from V and 0 bases from J; junction bases left unmatched: 5. CDR3 length: 14 residues. CDR1 and CDR2 from the germline V gene are WNHNN and SYGVQD (reference sequence). The CDR3 coding sequence is TGCGCCAGCTCATGGGGGGGAAGCACAGATACGCAGTATTTT. Its protein product is CASSWGGSTDTQYF.

The genes are TRBV19 and TRBJ2-7; 9 bases are shared with TRBD1. The germline V gene has CDR1 LNHDA and CDR2 SQIVND (reference sequence). V shed 4 bases and J 2 bases; nucleotides not matched to a gene: 9. The CDR3 has 16 amino acids. This chain's CDR3 is CASSTRSRDRAYEQYF. The CDR3 nucleotides are TGTGCCAGTAGTACCCGCTCCCGGGACAGGGCCTACGAGCAGTACTTC.

The chain carries TRBV7-2 and TRBJ2-5; D not resolved. The CDR3 runs 12 residues. Germline CDR1 and CDR2: SGHTA and FQGNSA. Trimming took off 5 bases at V and 4 bases at J, with 8 bases between the two ends. This chain's CDR3 is CASSQPLETQYF. CDR3 in DNA: TGTGCCAGCAGCCAACCTCTAGAGACCCAGTACTTC.

This clone appeared once. This sequence joins TRBV10-3 and TRBJ2-1, with TRBD1 matching 7 bases. Germline CDR1 ENHRY, CDR2 SYGVKD. Trimming cost V 0 bases and J 14 bases; bases outside gene matches: 4. This CDR3 comprises 12 residues. The CDR3 region has the DNA TGTGCCATCAGTGAGTCGTTCCAGGGGGAGTTCTTC. Amino acid sequence: CAISESFQGEFF.

About this clone itself: This specimen includes other DNA sequences encoding the same CDR3. The chain has TRBV6-6 and TRBJ2-7, with 7 bases fitting TRBD2. This CDR3 is 14 amino acids long. Losses at the gene ends were 0 bases for V and 2 bases for J; bases not matched to a gene: 1. From germline, CDR1 is MNHNY and CDR2 SVGAGI (reference sequence). The CDR3 region is CASSYSAGAYEQYF. The CDR3 bases are TGTGCCAGCAGTTACTCGGCGGGGGCCTACGAGCAGTACTTC.

This clone was seen more than once but under ten times. Other DNA sequences in this sample translate to the same CDR3. The chain couples TRBV11-2 to TRBJ1-2; D is perhaps TRBD1 (5 bases). V lost 5 bases and J lost 2, with 9 bases in between. The CDR3 has 13 residues. The germline gives CDR1 SGHAT, CDR2 FQNNGV. DNA for the CDR3: TGTGCCAGCAGCCCAGACAGAAACTATGGCTACACCTTC. It yields the protein CASSPDRNYGYTF.

This sequence joins TRBV7-9 and TRBJ1-4, with a possible D match to TRBD1 (6 bases). CDR1 and CDR2 (germline): SEHNR, FQNEAQ (reference sequence). This CDR3 spans 12 amino acids. V was clipped by 6 bases and J by 7 bases, with 9 bases between them. In nucleotides, the CDR3 is TGTGCCAGCAGTCGGGACACTGAAAAACTGTTTTTT. It encodes CASSRDTEKLFF. Using reference TRBV7-9 and TRBJ1-4 for the parts outside the CDR3, the full variable domain is DTGVSQNPRHKITKRGQNVTFRCDPISEHNRLYWYRQTLGQGPEFLTYFQNEAQLEKSRLLSDRFSAERPKGSFSTLEIQRTEQGDSAMYLCASSRDTEKLFFGSGTQLSVL.

The chain combines TRBV7-2 with TRBJ2-7; D gene uncertain. Germline V CDR1 and CDR2: SGHTA, FQGNSA. V lost 6 bases and J 0 bases, leaving 12 bases between the germline ends. The CDR3 consists of 14 residues. In nucleotides, the CDR3 is TGTGCCAGCAGATTAATGACGGCCTCCTACGAGCAGTACTTC. This translates into CASRLMTASYEQYF.

The chain recombines TRBV5-1 with TRBJ2-5; 9 bases fit TRBD1. V was clipped by 1 base and J by 1 base; unmatched bases: 5. This CDR3 has 16 residues. The germline V gene encodes CDR1 SGHRS and CDR2 YFSETQ. The CDR3 sequence is CASSLLGQGSQETQYF. DNA of the CDR3: TGCGCCAGCAGCTTGCTGGGACAGGGAAGCCAAGAGACCCAGTACTTC.

CDR3 nucleotides: TGTGCTAGTGGTCTCGGACAGGGGGTTTCGAGAGGCTACACCTTC. Translating it yields CASGLGQGVSRGYTF. The V gene is TRBV12-5, the J gene TRBJ1-2, with TRBD1 matching over 10 bases. The CDR3 loop spans 15 amino acids. Germline V gene data show CDR1 as LGHNT and CDR2 as FRNRAP. Unmatched junction bases numbered 11, after V lost 5 bases and J lost 8 bases.

The chain recombines TRBV9 with TRBJ1-3, with D hard to call. The CDR3 spans 17 residues. The V end was cut by 3 bases, the J end by 0 bases, with 16 bases between. Per the germline V gene, CDR1 is SGDLS and CDR2 is YYNGEE. The CDR3 coding sequence is TGTGCCAGCAGCGCGGGCGGAGGTACAGTCTCTGGAAACACCATATATTTT. Protein: CASSAGGGTVSGNTIYF.

On this clone: Other DNA sequences in this sample translate to the same CDR3. J is TRBJ1-5 and V is TRBV6-1, with TRBD1 as a possible D gene (5 bases). CDR1 MNHNS and CDR2 SASEGT come from the germline V gene. Trimming left V 6 bases short and J 3 bases short, with 9 bases between. This CDR3 comprises 13 residues. CDR3 sequence reads: CASRQGPNQPQHF. DNA for the CDR3: TGTGCCAGCAGGCAGGGCCCCAATCAGCCCCAGCATTTT.